What follows are 7 T cell receptor beta chains derived from one specimen sequenced in a study of control samples from healthy donors and cancer patients. Produced via immunoSEQ multiplex PCR; TCRdb's table is partial and in-frame only. This sample carries 95,000 to 150,000 clones, around 86% of them seen once, and the ten largest clones take 7% to 10%. The material sequenced was blood. The receptors shown here come from a middle-aged man in good health.

The chain has TRBV18 and TRBJ2-1; D possibly corresponds to TRBD1 (5 bases). Trimming removed 5 bases at V and 6 bases at J, with 11 bases between. This CDR3 is 13 amino acids long. The germline gives CDR1 KGHSH, CDR2 LQKENI. The CDR3 nucleotides are TGTGCCAGCTCAGGGGCATCTTTCAATGAGCAGTTCTTC. Translation: CASSGASFNEQFF.

V and J are TRBV7-2 and TRBJ2-7; possible D gene TRBD1, 6 bases. V was shortened by 3 bases and J by 4 bases, with 16 bases between the two germline ends. The V gene's germline CDR1 is SGHTA and CDR2 FQGNSA. CDR3 size: 15 residues. CDR3 DNA: TGTGCCAGCAGCTTGATGGGCGGACAGACTTACGAGCAGTACTTC. It is translated as CASSLMGGQTYEQYF.

In DNA form, the CDR3 reads TGTGCCTGGAGTCCGTCAGGGAACTATGGCTACACCTTC. It translates to CAWSPSGNYGYTF. The V and J genes are TRBV30 and TRBJ1-2; D may be TRBD1 (5 bases). This CDR3 is 13 amino acids long. Trimming pared 2 bases from V and 2 bases from J, leaving 9 bases between. From germline, CDR1 is GTSNPN and CDR2 SVGIG (reference sequence).

The chain has TRBV19 and TRBJ1-1; 7 bases are a match to TRBD1. The CDR3 totals 15 residues. Germline V CDR1 and CDR2: LNHDA, SQIVND (reference sequence). V lost 4 bases, J lost 1 base, and 6 bases stayed unmatched. The CDR3: CASSNRQGRNTEAFF. CDR3 coding DNA: TGTGCCAGTAGTAACCGACAGGGTAGGAACACTGAAGCTTTCTTT.

The V and J genes are TRBV29-1 and TRBJ1-1; possible D gene TRBD1, 6 bases. The CDR3 has 13 residues. V shed 7 bases and J shed 4 bases, with 16 bases lying between them. The germline V gene encodes CDR1 SQVTM and CDR2 ANQGSEA. In DNA, the CDR3 is TGCAGCGGCAAAACAGGGAGTGGCACTGAAGCTTTCTTT. It translates to CSGKTGSGTEAFF. The complete variable domain, with remaining parts taken from reference TRBV29-1 and TRBJ1-1, reads SAVISQKPSRDICQRGTSLTIQCQVDSQVTMMFWYRQQPGQSLTLIATANQGSEATYESGFVIDKFPISRPNLTFSTLTVSNMSPEDSSIYLCSGKTGSGTEAFFGQGTRLTVV.

This clone occurred many times. The V call is TRBV6-2 or TRBV6-3, the J call TRBJ2-7; 8 bases fit TRBD1. J gave up 5 bases and V 3 bases, and 9 bases lay outside the gene matches. Germline CDR1 is MNHEY and CDR2 is SVGEGT. The CDR3 totals 15 residues. CDR3 in DNA: TGTGCCAGCAGTTATCTCGGCCAGGGGGCGCACGAGCAGTACTTC. Protein sequence: CASSYLGQGAHEQYF.

CDR3 nucleotides: TGTGCCTGGAGTAAAGGACTAGGGTTAATGCCCGGGGAGCTGTTTTTT. This sequence encodes CAWSKGLGLMPGELFF. V gene TRBV30 combines with J gene TRBJ2-2; 7 positions match TRBD2. V lost 2 bases to trimming and J lost 6 bases; unmatched junction nucleotides: 12. The CDR3 is 16 residues long. Germline V CDR1 and CDR2: GTSNPN, SVGIG (reference sequence).